These 9 T cell receptor beta chains were sequenced from one sample in a study of tumor and adjacent non-tumor tissue in lung cancer. The library came from three nested PCR rounds adapted from ARM-PCR protocols. TCRdb re-called the multiplex PCR reads with MiXCR, one entry per CDR3 protein. The sample carries 91,000 or so distinct CDR3 sequences, around 64% recorded once. RNA was extracted from bulk tissue without any cell sorting. The specimen sequenced was lung tumor tissue. The source is a man in his 60s with non-small cell lung cancer.

This clonotype was counted between two and nine times. One base away lies a much larger clone, so this may be a sequencing read error. The chain joins TRBV29-1 to TRBJ2-1, with D possibly being TRBD2 (5 bases). From germline, CDR1 is SQVTM and CDR2 ANQGSEA. V gave up 6 bases and J gave up 6 bases, with 15 bases separating them. This CDR3 region has 13 residues. The CDR3: CSVDAWTRNEQFF. The CDR3 coding sequence is TGCAGCGTGGATGCCTGGACTCGCAATGAGCAGTTCTTC.

This clonotype was seen only once. The junction differs from germline at one of its ends, possibly a read error. The CDR3 loop is CANSKTDRDHYYTF. CDR3 in DNA: TGTGCCAACAGCAAGACGGACAGAGACCATTACTACACCTTC. V and J are TRBV11-1 and TRBJ1-2, with D perhaps matching TRBD1 (6 bases). The CDR3 runs 14 residues. Germline CDR1 SGHAT, CDR2 FQDESV (reference sequence).

The table lists this clonotype with many counts. This chain uses TRBV20-1 with TRBJ2-1; D is ambiguous. CDR3 length: 13 amino acids. The germline gives CDR1 DFQATT, CDR2 SNEGSKA (reference sequence). V was cut by 6 bases and J by 4 bases, with 13 bases left in between. The CDR3 bases are TGCAGTGCGGAGAGCGTGGAGTACAATGAGCAGTTCTTC. Translating gives CSAESVEYNEQFF.

Ten or more counts support this clonotype. This chain connects TRBV29-1 to TRBJ2-5; the D gene is possibly TRBD1 (6 bases). Looked up from germline, CDR1 is SQVTM and CDR2 is ANQGSEA. The CDR3 spans 15 residues. V lost 6 bases and J lost 0, with 17 bases in between. CDR3: CSVGKTGNDQETQYF. The CDR3, as DNA: TGCAGCGTGGGGAAAACAGGGAACGACCAAGAGACCCAGTACTTC.

To note about this clonotype: This may stem from a read error, because a much larger clone lies one nucleotide away. V gene TRBV28 combines with J gene TRBJ2-7; 8 nucleotides agree with TRBD1. Germline V gene lookup returns CDR1 MDHEN and CDR2 SYDVKM. The CDR3 runs 11 residues. The CDR3, as DNA: TGTACCAATAGGACAGGGCCGAACTTGGCGTTC. It yields the protein CTNRTGPNLAF.

The chain employs TRBV6-1 and TRBJ1-1; D is unclear. CDR3 length equals 13 residues. In germline, CDR1 is MNHNS, CDR2 SASEGT. The CDR3 loop is CSSRTTAITEAFF. The CDR3 bases are TGTTCTAGCAGAACGACGGCGATCACTGAAGCTTTCTTT.

This clonotype came up many times. The CDR3 region is CASKIKGAGEQFF. For the CDR3, the DNA is TGTGCCAGCAAAATAAAGGGGGCGGGTGAGCAGTTCTTC. The chain carries TRBV6-5 and TRBJ2-1; 7 bases match TRBD1. V shed 7 bases, J shed 9 bases, and the junction held 9 bases outside the gene matches. This CDR3 region has 13 residues. Germline loops: CDR1 MNHEY, CDR2 SVGAGI.

This clonotype was detected ten times or more. V gene TRBV29-1 combines with J gene TRBJ1-2; D not certain. Looked up from germline, CDR1 is SQVTM and CDR2 is ANQGSEA. With 6 bases removed from V and 8 bases from J, the gap between germline ends came to 16 bases. The CDR3 covers 12 residues. CDR3 sequence: CSVQPGLGGYTF. The CDR3 nucleotides read TGCAGCGTCCAACCCGGGTTAGGGGGCTACACCTTC. Together with reference TRBV29-1 and TRBJ1-2, the CDR3 gives the full variable domain: SAVISQKPSRDICQRGTSLTIQCQVDSQVTMMFWYRQQPGQSLTLIATANQGSEATYESGFVIDKFPISRPNLTFSTLTVSNMSPEDSSIYLCSVQPGLGGYTFGSGTRLTVV.

As regards this clonotype: Just one base apart from a much larger clone, this may be a read error. V is TRBV28 and J is TRBJ2-7, with D hard to call. CDR1 and CDR2 from the germline V gene are MDHEN and SYDVKM. The CDR3 consists of 11 residues. V lost 5 bases and J 4 bases, leaving 6 bases between the germline ends. The CDR3 here is CASSADYEQYF. CDR3 sequence (DNA): TGTGCCAGCAGTGCTGATTACGAGCAGTACTTC. Drawing the rest from reference TRBV28 and TRBJ2-7, the complete variable domain is DVKVTQSSRYLVKRTGEKVFLECVQDMDHENMFWYRQDPGLGLRLIYFSYDVKMKEKGDIPEGYSVSREKKERFSLILESASTNQTSMYLCASSADYEQYFGPGTRLTVT.